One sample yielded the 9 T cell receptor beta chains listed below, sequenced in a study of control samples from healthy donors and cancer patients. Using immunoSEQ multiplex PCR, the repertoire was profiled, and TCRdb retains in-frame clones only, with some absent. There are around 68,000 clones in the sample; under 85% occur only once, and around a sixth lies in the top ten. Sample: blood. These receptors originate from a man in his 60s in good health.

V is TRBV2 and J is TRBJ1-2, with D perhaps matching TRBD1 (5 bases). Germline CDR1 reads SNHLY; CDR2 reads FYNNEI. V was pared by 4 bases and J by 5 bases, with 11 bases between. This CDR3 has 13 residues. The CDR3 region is CASSGDGQYGYTF. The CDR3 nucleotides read TGTGCCAGCAGTGGGGACGGCCAGTATGGCTACACCTTC.

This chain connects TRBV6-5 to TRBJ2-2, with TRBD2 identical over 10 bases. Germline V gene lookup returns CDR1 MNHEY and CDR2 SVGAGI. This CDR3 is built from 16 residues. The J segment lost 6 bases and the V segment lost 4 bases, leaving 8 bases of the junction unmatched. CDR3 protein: CASSSGLGLAAGELFF. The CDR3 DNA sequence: TGTGCCAGCAGTTCTGGGTTAGGACTAGCGGCCGGGGAGCTGTTTTTT.

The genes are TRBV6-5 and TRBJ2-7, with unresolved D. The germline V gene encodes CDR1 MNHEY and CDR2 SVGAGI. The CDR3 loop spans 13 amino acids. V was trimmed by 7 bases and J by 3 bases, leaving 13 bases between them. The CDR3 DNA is TGTGCCAGCACTCCCAATTGGGGCTACGAGCAGTACTTC. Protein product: CASTPNWGYEQYF.

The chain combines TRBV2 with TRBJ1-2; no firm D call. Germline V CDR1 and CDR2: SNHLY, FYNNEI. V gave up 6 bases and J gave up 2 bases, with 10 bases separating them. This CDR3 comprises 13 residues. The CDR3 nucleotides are TGTGCCAGCAGGGAACATCTCAACTATGGCTACACCTTC. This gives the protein CASREHLNYGYTF.

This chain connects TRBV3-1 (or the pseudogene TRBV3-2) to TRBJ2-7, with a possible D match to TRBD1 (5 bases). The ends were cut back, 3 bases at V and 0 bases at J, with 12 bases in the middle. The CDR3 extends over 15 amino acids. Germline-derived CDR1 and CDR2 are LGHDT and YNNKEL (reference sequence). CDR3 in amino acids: CASSHWGLSSYEQYF. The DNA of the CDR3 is TGTGCCAGCAGCCATTGGGGCCTCAGCTCCTACGAGCAGTACTTC.

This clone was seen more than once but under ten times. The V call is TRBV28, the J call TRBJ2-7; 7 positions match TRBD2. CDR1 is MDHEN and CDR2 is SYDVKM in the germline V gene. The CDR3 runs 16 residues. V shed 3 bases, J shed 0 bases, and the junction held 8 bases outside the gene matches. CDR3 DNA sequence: TGTGCCAGCAGTTTTCGGGGGGACTATAGCTCCTACGAGCAGTACTTC. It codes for CASSFRGDYSSYEQYF.

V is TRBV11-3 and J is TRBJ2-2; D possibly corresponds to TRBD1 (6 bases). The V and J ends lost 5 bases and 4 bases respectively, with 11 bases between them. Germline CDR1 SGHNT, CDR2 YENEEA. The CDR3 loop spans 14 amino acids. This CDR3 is CASSPAGVTGELFF. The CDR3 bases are TGTGCCAGCAGCCCGGCAGGGGTCACCGGGGAGCTGTTTTTT.

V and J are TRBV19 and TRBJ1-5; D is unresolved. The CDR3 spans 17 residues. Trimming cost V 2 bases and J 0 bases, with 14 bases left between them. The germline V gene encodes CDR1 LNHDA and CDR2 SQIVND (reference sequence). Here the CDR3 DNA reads TGTGCCAGTAGTATATTCCCCAACCCAAGTAGCAATCAGCCCCAGCATTTT. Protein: CASSIFPNPSSNQPQHF.

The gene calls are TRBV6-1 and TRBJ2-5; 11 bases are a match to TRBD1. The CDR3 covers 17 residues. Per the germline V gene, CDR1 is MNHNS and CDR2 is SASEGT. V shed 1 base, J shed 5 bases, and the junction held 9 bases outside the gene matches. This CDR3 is CASSEGVVGTGGETQYF. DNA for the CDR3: TGTGCCAGCAGTGAAGGGGTCGTTGGGACAGGGGGGGAGACCCAGTACTTC.